This is a list of T cell receptor beta chains from one sample in a study of shared clonotypes between healthy human individuals. Assay: immunoSEQ multiplex PCR; the TCRdb copy retains only in-frame clones and omits some. The data show some 680,000 clones, around 73% seen once. The sample consisted of memory CD4+ T cells sorted from blood. The receptors originated from a woman in her thirties in good health. The CDR3 runs from the conserved cysteine through the conserved F or W. Each record gives: CDR3 DNA, CDR3 protein, V gene, clone size, J gene, D gene. D genes are given only for firm matches. Only part of the rows carry a size: once, few, many, or a class if the clone is expanded.

CDR3 DNA: TGCGCCAGCAGTGGTTCTTCAGCGGGAGGGCCGTCGCAGGAGACCCAGTACTTC
CDR3 protein: CASSGSSAGGPSQETQYF
V gene: TRBV5-1
clone size: .
J gene: TRBJ2-5
D gene: TRBD2

CDR3 DNA: TGTGCCAGCAGCTCCGGCCTTGGAGGGACGGGGACCCAGTACTTC
CDR3 protein: CASSSGLGGTGTQYF
V gene: TRBV5-4
clone size: .
J gene: TRBJ2-5
D gene: .

CDR3 DNA: TGTGCCAGCAGAGCCGACAGGGGGGGACAGCCCCAGCATTTT
CDR3 protein: CASRADRGGQPQHF
V gene: TRBV2
clone size: few
J gene: TRBJ1-5
D gene: TRBD1

CDR3 DNA: TGCGCCAGCGCATTGGGGGGGACCTCTGGAAACACCATATATTTT
CDR3 protein: CASALGGTSGNTIYF
V gene: TRBV5-1
clone size: .
J gene: TRBJ1-3
D gene: .

CDR3 DNA: TGCGCCAGCAGCTTGTGGGGCAGCACTGAAGCTTTCTTT
CDR3 protein: CASSLWGSTEAFF
V gene: TRBV5-1
clone size: .
J gene: TRBJ1-1
D gene: .

CDR3 DNA: TGCAGTGTTGGGACAGGGGAGCTGTTTTTT
CDR3 protein: CSVGTGELFF
V gene: TRBV20-1
clone size: .
J gene: TRBJ2-2
D gene: .

CDR3 DNA: TGTGCCTCTATTTCGCAGGGGGGCTCCTACGAGCAGTACTTC
CDR3 protein: CASISQGGSYEQYF
V gene: TRBV30
clone size: .
J gene: TRBJ2-7
D gene: .

CDR3 DNA: TGTGCCAGCAGCAAAGGGGGGGCTAACACCGGGGAGCTGTTTTTT
CDR3 protein: CASSKGGANTGELFF
V gene: TRBV11-3
clone size: .
J gene: TRBJ2-2
D gene: .

CDR3 DNA: TGTGCCTGGACCAGAGACCCCACAGATACGCAGTATTTT
CDR3 protein: CAWTRDPTDTQYF
V gene: TRBV30
clone size: once
J gene: TRBJ2-3
D gene: .

CDR3 DNA: TGTGCCACCAGCAGAGTGTTGGGAGTAGGGAATGGCTACACCTTC
CDR3 protein: CATSRVLGVGNGYTF
V gene: TRBV15
clone size: .
J gene: TRBJ1-2
D gene: .

CDR3 DNA: TGTGCCAGCAGCAATAGCGGGAGTGCACATACGCAGTATTTT
CDR3 protein: CASSNSGSAHTQYF
V gene: TRBV14
clone size: .
J gene: TRBJ2-3
D gene: TRBD2

CDR3 DNA: TGCAGCGCCGCCTTGAACACTGAAGCTTTCTTT
CDR3 protein: CSAALNTEAFF
V gene: TRBV29-1
clone size: .
J gene: TRBJ1-1
D gene: .

CDR3 DNA: TGTGCCAGCAGCTTAGTCCCGGGGGCGGGCCGGATCGGGGAGCTGTTTTTT
CDR3 protein: CASSLVPGAGRIGELFF
V gene: TRBV7-9
clone size: .
J gene: TRBJ2-2
D gene: .

CDR3 DNA: TGTGCCAGCAAACAAGCAAGCGGCACAGATACGCAGTATTTT
CDR3 protein: CASKQASGTDTQYF
V gene: TRBV4-2
clone size: .
J gene: TRBJ2-3
D gene: .

CDR3 DNA: TGTGCCAGCACCCCTCGCCTAGACCTAGCCAAAAACATTCAGTACTTC
CDR3 protein: CASTPRLDLAKNIQYF
V gene: TRBV28
clone size: .
J gene: TRBJ2-4
D gene: .

CDR3 DNA: TGTGCCAGCAGCGAGGCCGGGCAGGGGGGCTCCTACGAGCAGTACTTC
CDR3 protein: CASSEAGQGGSYEQYF
V gene: TRBV11-2
clone size: once
J gene: TRBJ2-7
D gene: .

CDR3 DNA: TGTGCCAGCAGTTACAGGGGGTTTATCGAGCAGTACTTC
CDR3 protein: CASSYRGFIEQYF
V gene: TRBV28
clone size: .
J gene: TRBJ2-7
D gene: TRBD1

CDR3 DNA: TGTGCCAGCAGCGCCGTGGGGAACACCGGGGAGCTGTTTTTT
CDR3 protein: CASSAVGNTGELFF
V gene: TRBV7-7
clone size: .
J gene: TRBJ2-2
D gene: .

CDR3 DNA: TGTGCCAGTAGTTCGGGACTGAACACTGAAGCTTTCTTT
CDR3 protein: CASSSGLNTEAFF
V gene: TRBV19
clone size: few
J gene: TRBJ1-1
D gene: .

CDR3 DNA: TGCGCCAGCAGCCAAGATCCGGGCAGGGACCTTAACTATGGCTACACCTTC
CDR3 protein: CASSQDPGRDLNYGYTF
V gene: TRBV4-1
clone size: few
J gene: TRBJ1-2
D gene: .

CDR3 DNA: TGCGCCAGCAGCTTGGTGGGGGGCTACGAGCAGTACTTC
CDR3 protein: CASSLVGGYEQYF
V gene: TRBV5-1
clone size: .
J gene: TRBJ2-7
D gene: .

CDR3 DNA: TGTGCTAGTGGCATCGGACTAGCGGGTGAGCAGTTCTTC
CDR3 protein: CASGIGLAGEQFF
V gene: TRBV12-5
clone size: .
J gene: TRBJ2-1
D gene: TRBD2

CDR3 DNA: TGCGCCAGCAGCGTAGGGACTGGGGGATTGTATGAAAAACTGTTTTTT
CDR3 protein: CASSVGTGGLYEKLFF
V gene: TRBV5-1
clone size: .
J gene: TRBJ1-4
D gene: .

CDR3 DNA: TGCGCCAGCAGCTCATACCGGGACAAGACCTACGAGCAGTACTTC
CDR3 protein: CASSSYRDKTYEQYF
V gene: TRBV5-1
clone size: .
J gene: TRBJ2-7
D gene: .

CDR3 DNA: TGTGCCAGCAGCTTAGCGGTTGGGTACACCGGGGAGCTGTTTTTT
CDR3 protein: CASSLAVGYTGELFF
V gene: TRBV7-9
clone size: .
J gene: TRBJ2-2
D gene: .

CDR3 DNA: TGTGCCAGCAGCTTATATAATAGCAATCAGCCCCAGCATTTT
CDR3 protein: CASSLYNSNQPQHF
V gene: TRBV5-4
clone size: .
J gene: TRBJ1-5
D gene: .

CDR3 DNA: TGTGCCAGCAGCTCACCAGGGGTACAAGAGACCCAGTACTTC
CDR3 protein: CASSSPGVQETQYF
V gene: TRBV7-6
clone size: .
J gene: TRBJ2-5
D gene: .

CDR3 DNA: TGCGCCAGCAGCCAACTAATACTAGCGGGAGGGATACAAGAGACCCAGTACTTC
CDR3 protein: CASSQLILAGGIQETQYF
V gene: TRBV4-1
clone size: .
J gene: TRBJ2-5
D gene: TRBD2

CDR3 DNA: TGTGCCAGCAGCTTAGGGACAGCTGGGGCCAACGTCCTGACTTTC
CDR3 protein: CASSLGTAGANVLTF
V gene: TRBV7-2
clone size: .
J gene: TRBJ2-6
D gene: .

CDR3 DNA: TGTGCCAGCAGCCTCCGGGACAGGGGGACTAGCGACTACAATGAGCAGTTCTTC
CDR3 protein: CASSLRDRGTSDYNEQFF
V gene: TRBV7-8
clone size: .
J gene: TRBJ2-1
D gene: .

CDR3 DNA: TGTGCCAGCGGGGTAGTCGCCCACGAGCAGTACTTC
CDR3 protein: CASGVVAHEQYF
V gene: TRBV2
clone size: once
J gene: TRBJ2-7
D gene: .

CDR3 DNA: TGTGCCAGCAGTGTTACAGAGACCGGGGAGCTGTTTTTT
CDR3 protein: CASSVTETGELFF
V gene: TRBV28
clone size: .
J gene: TRBJ2-2
D gene: .

CDR3 DNA: TGTGCCAGCAGTTTATTCAACAGGGGCGAGACCCAGTACTTC
CDR3 protein: CASSLFNRGETQYF
V gene: TRBV27
clone size: once
J gene: TRBJ2-5
D gene: TRBD1

CDR3 DNA: TGTGCCAGTAGTATATTCCCGCCCTTCTATGGCTACACCTTC
CDR3 protein: CASSIFPPFYGYTF
V gene: TRBV19
clone size: .
J gene: TRBJ1-2
D gene: .

CDR3 DNA: TGTGCCAGCTCCACGGACCACCGCACAGATACGCAGTATTTT
CDR3 protein: CASSTDHRTDTQYF
V gene: TRBV18
clone size: .
J gene: TRBJ2-3
D gene: .

CDR3 DNA: TGTGCCAGCAGCGCGACCATCGACAGCCTCTCTACGGGGGCCAACGTCCTGACTTTC
CDR3 protein: CASSATIDSLSTGANVLTF
V gene: TRBV11-2
clone size: .
J gene: TRBJ2-6
D gene: .

CDR3 DNA: TGTGCCAGCAGTTACTCTCAGCTCTCTGGAAACACCATATATTTT
CDR3 protein: CASSYSQLSGNTIYF
V gene: TRBV6-6
clone size: once
J gene: TRBJ1-3
D gene: .

CDR3 DNA: TGTGCCAGCCGAATAGCTGGCACCCAGCAGTACTTC
CDR3 protein: CASRIAGTQQYF
V gene: TRBV2
clone size: few
J gene: TRBJ2-7
D gene: .

CDR3 DNA: TGTGCCATCAGTGAGTCGGTCAGGGGGTACGAGCAGTACTTC
CDR3 protein: CAISESVRGYEQYF
V gene: TRBV10-3
clone size: .
J gene: TRBJ2-7
D gene: TRBD1

CDR3 DNA: TGTGCCAGCACTAATACCGGGACCGCGCCTTTAGCTAACTATGGCTACACCTTC
CDR3 protein: CASTNTGTAPLANYGYTF
V gene: TRBV5-6
clone size: few
J gene: TRBJ1-2
D gene: .

CDR3 DNA: TGTGCCGTCACTAGCGGGAGCGGACTGAATGAGCAGTTCTTC
CDR3 protein: CAVTSGSGLNEQFF
V gene: TRBV19
clone size: .
J gene: TRBJ2-1
D gene: TRBD2

CDR3 DNA: TGTGCCAGCAGTTACTCGCGGGCGGGACGGACCGGGGAGCTGTTTTTT
CDR3 protein: CASSYSRAGRTGELFF
V gene: TRBV6-5
clone size: .
J gene: TRBJ2-2
D gene: .

CDR3 DNA: TGTGCCAGTAGTATAGACCCCACAGGAGCGGGAGATGGGACAGATACGCAGTATTTT
CDR3 protein: CASSIDPTGAGDGTDTQYF
V gene: TRBV19
clone size: .
J gene: TRBJ2-3
D gene: TRBD2

CDR3 DNA: TGTGCCAGTCGGTCCCTCGGTGACGGGGCCAACGTCCTGACTTTC
CDR3 protein: CASRSLGDGANVLTF
V gene: TRBV19
clone size: few
J gene: TRBJ2-6
D gene: .

CDR3 DNA: TGCAGCGTGAACCGGGACTCTGGCGAGCAGTACTTC
CDR3 protein: CSVNRDSGEQYF
V gene: TRBV29-1
clone size: few
J gene: TRBJ2-7
D gene: .

CDR3 DNA: TGTGCCAGCAGTACCCGGACAGCTAACACCGGGGAGCTGTTTTTT
CDR3 protein: CASSTRTANTGELFF
V gene: TRBV27
clone size: .
J gene: TRBJ2-2
D gene: .

CDR3 DNA: TGTGCCAGCAGCAAAGCTCCCGGTTACGAGCAGTACTTC
CDR3 protein: CASSKAPGYEQYF
V gene: TRBV21-1
clone size: few
J gene: TRBJ2-7
D gene: .

CDR3 DNA: TGCGCCAGCAGCTCGTCGGTACAGGCCAACACCGGGGAGCTGTTTTTT
CDR3 protein: CASSSSVQANTGELFF
V gene: TRBV5-1
clone size: few
J gene: TRBJ2-2
D gene: .

CDR3 DNA: TGTGCCAGCAGCTTAGGTCCTAGCGGGGGCGTCAAGCAGTTCTTC
CDR3 protein: CASSLGPSGGVKQFF
V gene: TRBV7-9
clone size: few
J gene: TRBJ2-1
D gene: TRBD2

CDR3 DNA: TGTGCCAGTAGTCCTGCATGGGACGGGGTAACGAAGCATCAGCCCCAGCATTTT
CDR3 protein: CASSPAWDGVTKHQPQHF
V gene: TRBV19
clone size: .
J gene: TRBJ1-5
D gene: .

CDR3 DNA: TGCGCCAGCAGCGCCCGGGACACTAACTATGGCTACACCTTC
CDR3 protein: CASSARDTNYGYTF
V gene: TRBV5-1
clone size: .
J gene: TRBJ1-2
D gene: .

CDR3 DNA: TGTGCCAGCAGCTCCCTATGGGGAGATGAGCAGTTCTTC
CDR3 protein: CASSSLWGDEQFF
V gene: TRBV7-9
clone size: .
J gene: TRBJ2-1
D gene: .

CDR3 DNA: TGCGCCAGCAGTAGGCAGGGGGATGGCTACACCTTC
CDR3 protein: CASSRQGDGYTF
V gene: TRBV5-1
clone size: many
J gene: TRBJ1-2
D gene: TRBD1

CDR3 DNA: TGTGCCAGCAGTCCAAATGTAAGGCGGGCCAACGTCCTGACTTTC
CDR3 protein: CASSPNVRRANVLTF
V gene: TRBV7-9
clone size: .
J gene: TRBJ2-6
D gene: .

CDR3 DNA: TGTGCCAGCAGCCACAAATGGAACACCGGGGAGCTGTTTTTT
CDR3 protein: CASSHKWNTGELFF
V gene: TRBV9
clone size: .
J gene: TRBJ2-2
D gene: .